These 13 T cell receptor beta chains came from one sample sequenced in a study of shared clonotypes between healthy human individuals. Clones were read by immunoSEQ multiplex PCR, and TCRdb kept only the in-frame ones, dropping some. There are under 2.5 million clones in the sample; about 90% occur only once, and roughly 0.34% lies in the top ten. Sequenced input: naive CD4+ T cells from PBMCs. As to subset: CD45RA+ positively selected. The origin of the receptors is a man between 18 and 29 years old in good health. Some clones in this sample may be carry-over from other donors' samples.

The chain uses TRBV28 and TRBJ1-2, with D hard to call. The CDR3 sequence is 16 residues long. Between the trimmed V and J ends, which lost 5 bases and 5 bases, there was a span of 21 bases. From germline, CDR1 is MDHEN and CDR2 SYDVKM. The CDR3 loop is CASSQVTARLPYGYTF. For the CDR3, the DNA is TGTGCCAGCAGTCAGGTCACGGCCCGGTTACCTTATGGCTACACCTTC.

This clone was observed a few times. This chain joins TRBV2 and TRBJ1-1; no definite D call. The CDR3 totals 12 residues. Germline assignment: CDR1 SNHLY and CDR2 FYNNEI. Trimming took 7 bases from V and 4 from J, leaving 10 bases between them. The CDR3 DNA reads TGTGCCAGCATGGAGGCGGCCACTGAAGCTTTCTTT. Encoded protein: CASMEAATEAFF.

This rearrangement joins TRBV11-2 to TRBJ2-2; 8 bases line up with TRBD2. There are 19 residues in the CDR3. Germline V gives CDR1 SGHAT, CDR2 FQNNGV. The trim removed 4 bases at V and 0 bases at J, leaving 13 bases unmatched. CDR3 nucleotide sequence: TGTGCCAGCAGCTCTAGGTCCCCACTAGCGGCCGCGAACACCGGGGAGCTGTTTTTT. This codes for CASSSRSPLAAANTGELFF.

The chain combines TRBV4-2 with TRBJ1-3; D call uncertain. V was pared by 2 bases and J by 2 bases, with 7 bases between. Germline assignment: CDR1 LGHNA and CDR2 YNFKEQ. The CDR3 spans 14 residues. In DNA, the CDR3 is TGTGCCAGCAGCCAAAGCACCCCTGGAAACACCATATATTTT. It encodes CASSQSTPGNTIYF.

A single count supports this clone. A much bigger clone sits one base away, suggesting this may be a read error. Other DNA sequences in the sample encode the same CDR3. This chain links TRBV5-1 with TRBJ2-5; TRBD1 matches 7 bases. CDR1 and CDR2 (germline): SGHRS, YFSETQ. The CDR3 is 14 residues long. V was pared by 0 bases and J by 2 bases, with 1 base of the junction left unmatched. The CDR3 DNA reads TGCGCCAGCAGCTTGGGGGACAGTCAAGAGACCCAGTACTTC. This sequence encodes CASSLGDSQETQYF.

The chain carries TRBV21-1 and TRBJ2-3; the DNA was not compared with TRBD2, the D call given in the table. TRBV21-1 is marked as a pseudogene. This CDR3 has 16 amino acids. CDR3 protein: CARECDSRTSTDTQYF. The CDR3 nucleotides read TGTGCCAGAGAGTGCGATTCGAGGACTAGCACAGATACGCAGTATTTT.

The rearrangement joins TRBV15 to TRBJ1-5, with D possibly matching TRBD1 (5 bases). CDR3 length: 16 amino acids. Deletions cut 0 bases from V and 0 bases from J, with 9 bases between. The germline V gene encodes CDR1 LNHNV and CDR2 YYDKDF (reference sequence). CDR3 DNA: TGTGCCACCAGCAGAGAGACAGCGAATAGCAATCAGCCCCAGCATTTT. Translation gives CATSRETANSNQPQHF. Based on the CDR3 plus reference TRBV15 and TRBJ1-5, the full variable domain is DAMVIQNPRYQVTQFGKPVTLSCSQTLNHNVMYWYQQKSSQAPKLLFHYYDKDFNNEADTPDNFQSRRPNTSFCFLDIRSPGLGDTAMYLCATSRETANSNQPQHFGDGTRLSIL.

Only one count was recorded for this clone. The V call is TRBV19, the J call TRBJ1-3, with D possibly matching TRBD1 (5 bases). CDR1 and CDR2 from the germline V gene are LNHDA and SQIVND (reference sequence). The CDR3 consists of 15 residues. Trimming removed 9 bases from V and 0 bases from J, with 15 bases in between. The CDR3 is CASTLGTHSGNTIYF. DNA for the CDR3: TGTGCCAGCACTTTAGGGACCCACTCTGGAAACACCATATATTTT. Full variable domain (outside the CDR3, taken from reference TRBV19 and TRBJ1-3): DGGITQSPKYLFRKEGQNVTLSCEQNLNHDAMYWYRQDPGQGLRLIYYSQIVNDFQKGDIAEGYSVSREKKESFPLTVTSAQKNPTAFYLCASTLGTHSGNTIYFGEGSWLTVV.

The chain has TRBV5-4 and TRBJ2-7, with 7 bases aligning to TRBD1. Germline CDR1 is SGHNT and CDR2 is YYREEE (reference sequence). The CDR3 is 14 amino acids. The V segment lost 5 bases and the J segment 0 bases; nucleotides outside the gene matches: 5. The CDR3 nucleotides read TGTGCCAGCAGGCCGGGACAGAGCTCCTACGAGCAGTACTTC. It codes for CASRPGQSSYEQYF.

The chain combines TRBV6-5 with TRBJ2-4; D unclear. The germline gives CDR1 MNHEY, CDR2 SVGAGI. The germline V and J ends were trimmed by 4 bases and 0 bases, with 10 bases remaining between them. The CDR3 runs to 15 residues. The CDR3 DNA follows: TGTGCCAGCAGTTCCCTGACAATAGCCAAAAACATTCAGTACTTC. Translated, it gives CASSSLTIAKNIQYF.

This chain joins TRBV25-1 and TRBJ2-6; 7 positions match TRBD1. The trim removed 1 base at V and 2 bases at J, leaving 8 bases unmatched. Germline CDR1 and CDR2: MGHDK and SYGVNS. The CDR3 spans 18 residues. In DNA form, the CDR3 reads TGTGCCAGCAGTGAATCGGGCAGGGGGAACGCTGGGGCCAACGTCCTGACTTTC. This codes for CASSESGRGNAGANVLTF.

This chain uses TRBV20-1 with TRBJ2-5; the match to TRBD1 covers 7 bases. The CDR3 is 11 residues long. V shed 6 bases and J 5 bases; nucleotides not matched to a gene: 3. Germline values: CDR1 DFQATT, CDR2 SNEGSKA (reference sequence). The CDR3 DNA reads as TGCAGTGCGACAGGGTTCGAGACCCAGTACTTC. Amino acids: CSATGFETQYF.

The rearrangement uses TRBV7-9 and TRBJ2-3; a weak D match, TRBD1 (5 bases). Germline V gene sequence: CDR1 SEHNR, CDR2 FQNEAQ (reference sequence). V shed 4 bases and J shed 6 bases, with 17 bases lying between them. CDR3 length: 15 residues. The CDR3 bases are TGTGCCAGCAGCTGGGGCTGGGGAAAGGTGGATACGCAGTATTTT. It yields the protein CASSWGWGKVDTQYF.